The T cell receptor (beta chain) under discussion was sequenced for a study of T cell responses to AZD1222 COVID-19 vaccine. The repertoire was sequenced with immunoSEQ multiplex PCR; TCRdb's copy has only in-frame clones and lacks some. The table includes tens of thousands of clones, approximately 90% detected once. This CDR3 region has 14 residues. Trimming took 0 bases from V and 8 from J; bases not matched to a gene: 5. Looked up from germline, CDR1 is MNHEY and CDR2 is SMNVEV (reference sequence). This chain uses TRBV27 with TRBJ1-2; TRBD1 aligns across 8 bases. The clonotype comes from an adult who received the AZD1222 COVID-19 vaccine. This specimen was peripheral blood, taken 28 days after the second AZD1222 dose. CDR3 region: CASSLSRTGIGYTF. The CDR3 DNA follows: TGTGCCAGCAGTTTATCTAGGACAGGGATCGGCTACACCTTC.